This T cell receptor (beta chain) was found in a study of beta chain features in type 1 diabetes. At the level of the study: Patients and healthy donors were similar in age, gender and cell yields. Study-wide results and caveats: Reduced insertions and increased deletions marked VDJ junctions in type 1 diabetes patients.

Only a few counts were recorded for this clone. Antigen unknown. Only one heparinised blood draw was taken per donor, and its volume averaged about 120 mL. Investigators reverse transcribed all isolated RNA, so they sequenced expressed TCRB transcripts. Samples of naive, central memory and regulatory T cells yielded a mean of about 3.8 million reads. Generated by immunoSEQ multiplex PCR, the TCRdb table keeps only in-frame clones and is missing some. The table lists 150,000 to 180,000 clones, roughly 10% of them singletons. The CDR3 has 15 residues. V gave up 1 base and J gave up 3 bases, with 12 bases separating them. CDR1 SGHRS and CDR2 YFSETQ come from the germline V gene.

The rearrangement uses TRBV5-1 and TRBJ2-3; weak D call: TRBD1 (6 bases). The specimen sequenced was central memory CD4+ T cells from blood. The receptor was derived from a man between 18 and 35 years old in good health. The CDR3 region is CASSLTHRDTDTQYF. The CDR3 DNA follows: TGCGCCAGCAGCTTGACCCACAGGGATACAGATACGCAGTATTTT.